This paragraph reports one T cell receptor beta chain. The sample belongs to a study of blood T cell repertoires in COVID-19. As for the study in general: The study drew acute and convalescent COVID-19 samples from the United States, Italy and Spain.

The V and J ends lost 0 bases and 5 bases, in that order; junction bases with no gene match: 4. The CDR3 spans 14 residues. Germline assignment: CDR1 LNHNV and CDR2 YYDKDF (reference sequence). Across fewer than 25 US areas, participants ranged in age from roughly 18 to 95 years. Recovery among Cohort 3 donors was established by two negative PCRs, clearance, or symptom resolution. Sequenced by immunoSEQ multiplex PCR; TCRdb stores in-frame clones only, minus some. The table has 430,000 or so clones, roughly 90% seen once. The rearrangement uses TRBV15 and TRBJ2-7, with TRBD1 matching over 7 bases. The receptor was isolated from a woman in her forties who had recovered from COVID-19. The sample taken for sequencing was PBMCs or T cells enriched from blood (not recorded which). CDR3 loop: CATSRETGNNEQYF. The CDR3, as DNA: TGTGCCACCAGCAGAGAGACAGGGAACAACGAGCAGTACTTC.